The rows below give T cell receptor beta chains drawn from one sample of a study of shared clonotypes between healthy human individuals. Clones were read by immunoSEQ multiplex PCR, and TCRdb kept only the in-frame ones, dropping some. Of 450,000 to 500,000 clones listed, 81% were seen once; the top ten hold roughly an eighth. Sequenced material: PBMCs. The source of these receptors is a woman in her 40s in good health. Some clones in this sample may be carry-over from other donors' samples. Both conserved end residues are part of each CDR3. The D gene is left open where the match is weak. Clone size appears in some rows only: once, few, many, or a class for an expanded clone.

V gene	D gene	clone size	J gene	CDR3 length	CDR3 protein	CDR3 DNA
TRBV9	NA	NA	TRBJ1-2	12	CASSSVVCGYTF	TGTGCCAGCAGCTCCGTTGTATGCGGCTACACCTTC
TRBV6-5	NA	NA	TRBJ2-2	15	CASTPRLALAGELFF	TGTGCCAGCACTCCTCGCCTAGCGTTAGCCGGGGAGCTGTTTTTT
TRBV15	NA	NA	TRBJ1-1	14	CATSRDSMGTEAFF	TGTGCCACCAGCAGAGATTCGATGGGCACTGAAGCTTTCTTT
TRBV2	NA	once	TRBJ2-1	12	CASSEGTNEQFF	TGTGCCAGCAGTGAGGGGACAAATGAGCAGTTCTTC
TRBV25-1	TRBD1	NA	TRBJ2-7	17	CASSEYPPGQGGYEQYF	TGTGCCAGCAGTGAATATCCCCCGGGACAGGGTGGGTACGAGCAGTACTTC
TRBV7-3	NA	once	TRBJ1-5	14	CASSLTGPGQPQHF	TGTGCCAGCAGCTTAACCGGGCCCGGTCAGCCCCAGCATTTT
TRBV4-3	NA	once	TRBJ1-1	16	CASSQDVRQGYTEAFF	TGCGCCAGCAGCCAAGACGTACGGCAGGGTTACACTGAAGCTTTCTTT
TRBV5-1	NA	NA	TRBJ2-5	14	CASSLAESQETQYF	TGCGCCAGCAGCTTGGCAGAGTCCCAAGAGACCCAGTACTTC
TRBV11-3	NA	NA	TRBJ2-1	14	CASSSAGDASGQFF	TGTGCCAGCAGCTCGGCTGGGGATGCTTCTGGGCAGTTCTTC
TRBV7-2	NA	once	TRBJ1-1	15	CASSPFARGNTEAFF	TGTGCCAGCAGCCCGTTTGCCAGGGGGAACACTGAAGCTTTCTTT
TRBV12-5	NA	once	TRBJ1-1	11	CASGLGTEAFF	TGTGCTAGTGGTTTGGGCACTGAAGCTTTCTTT
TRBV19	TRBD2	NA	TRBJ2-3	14	CASSILAATDTQYF	TGTGCCAGTAGTATACTAGCGGCCACAGATACGCAGTATTTT
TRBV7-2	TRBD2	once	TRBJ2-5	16	CASSLVASGRTETQYF	TGTGCCAGCAGCTTAGTGGCTAGCGGGAGGACAGAGACCCAGTACTTC
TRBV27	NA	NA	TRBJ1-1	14	CARRQVSEDTEAFF	TGTGCCAGGAGACAGGTTAGTGAGGACACTGAAGCTTTCTTT
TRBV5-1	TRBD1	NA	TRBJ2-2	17	CASSGDLGQGNSGELFF	TGCGCCAGCAGCGGAGATCTGGGACAGGGGAACTCCGGGGAGCTGTTTTTT
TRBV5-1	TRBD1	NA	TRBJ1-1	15	CASSLTGQGNTEAFF	TGCGCCAGCAGCTTGACAGGACAGGGGAACACTGAAGCTTTCTTT